This entry is about one T cell receptor (beta chain). Its matching antigen is unknown. The treatment is: roughly 10-day PBMC culture with coronavirus spike peptide pools or control peptides (ViraFEST assay). PBMCs were cultured at over 1.5 million per well with approximately 9.3 IU/ml IL-2 and around 10 ug/ml peptide pools. This sample was included in a study of vaccination and CD4 T cells after COVID-19. In the study overall: Convalescent donors were composed of six males and four females, of whom two were Hispanic. Post-vaccine sampling followed dose two by a median 72 days (range 14 to 241).

CDR3 length: 14 amino acids. V lost 6 bases to trimming and J lost 4 bases; unmatched junction nucleotides: 8. The germline V gene has CDR1 SEHNR and CDR2 FQNEAQ (reference sequence). Sequence data for DNA of cultured CD4+ T cells were generated by the Oncomine TCR Beta short-read assay. Once CD4+ T cells had been cultured, genomic DNA was extracted from them. TCRdb reprocessed the PCR reads with MiXCR, giving one entry per CDR3 protein. The repertoire holds approximately 15,000 distinct CDR3 sequences, around 60% seen once, with more than 5% in the top ten. Sequenced: CD4+ T cells from blood, cultured in vitro. The rearrangement uses TRBV7-9 and TRBJ1-2, with 7 bases aligning to TRBD1. The sequence derives from a human donor who had recovered from COVID-19. CDR3 sequence (DNA): TGTGCCAGCAGTCCCACAGGGGAAGCCTATGGCTACACCTTC. Its protein product is CASSPTGEAYGYTF.